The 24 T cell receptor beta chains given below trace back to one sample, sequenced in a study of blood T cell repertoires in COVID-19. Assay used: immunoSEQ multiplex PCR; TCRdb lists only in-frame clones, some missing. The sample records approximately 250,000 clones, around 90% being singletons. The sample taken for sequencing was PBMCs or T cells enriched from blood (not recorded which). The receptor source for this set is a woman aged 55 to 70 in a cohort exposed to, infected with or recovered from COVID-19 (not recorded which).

The CDR3 nucleotides read TGTGCCTGGAGGAAGGGGGACAGGAACAAGGAGACCCAGTACTTC. The encoded protein is CAWRKGDRNKETQYF. The V gene is TRBV30, the J gene TRBJ2-5, with TRBD1 matching 8 bases. Germline-derived CDR1 and CDR2 are GTSNPN and SVGIG (reference sequence). The V segment lost 3 bases and the J segment 5 bases; nucleotides outside the gene matches: 11. This CDR3 is 15 amino acids long.

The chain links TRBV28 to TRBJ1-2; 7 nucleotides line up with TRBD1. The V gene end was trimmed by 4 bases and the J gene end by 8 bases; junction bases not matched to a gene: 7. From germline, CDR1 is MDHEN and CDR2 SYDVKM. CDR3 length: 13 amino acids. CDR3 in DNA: TGTGCCAGCAGTTCTGAACCGACAGGGGGCTACACCTTC. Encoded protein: CASSSEPTGGYTF.

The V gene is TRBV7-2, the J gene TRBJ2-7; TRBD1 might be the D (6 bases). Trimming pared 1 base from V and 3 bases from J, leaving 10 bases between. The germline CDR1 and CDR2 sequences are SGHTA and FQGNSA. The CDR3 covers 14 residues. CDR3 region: CASSLVRDNYEQYF. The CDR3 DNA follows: TGTGCCAGCAGCTTAGTCCGGGACAACTACGAGCAGTACTTC.

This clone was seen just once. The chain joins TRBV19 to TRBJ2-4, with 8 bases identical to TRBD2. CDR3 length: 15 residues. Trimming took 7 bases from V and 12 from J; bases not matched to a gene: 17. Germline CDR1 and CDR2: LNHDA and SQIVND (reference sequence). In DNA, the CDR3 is TGTGCCAGTAACGCACCGGGACTAGGTTCCGGCCGTCAGTACTTC. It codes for CASNAPGLGSGRQYF.

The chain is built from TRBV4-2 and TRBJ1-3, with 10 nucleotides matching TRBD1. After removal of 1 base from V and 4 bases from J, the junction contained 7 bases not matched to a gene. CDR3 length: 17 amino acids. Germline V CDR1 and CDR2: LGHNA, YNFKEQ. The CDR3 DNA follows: TGTGCCAGCAGCCAAGTCGGGACAGGGGAGTCCGGAAACACCATATATTTT. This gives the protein CASSQVGTGESGNTIYF.

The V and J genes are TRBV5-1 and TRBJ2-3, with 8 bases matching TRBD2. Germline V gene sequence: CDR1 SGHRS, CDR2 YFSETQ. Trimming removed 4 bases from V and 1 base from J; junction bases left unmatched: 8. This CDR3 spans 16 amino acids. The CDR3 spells CASSTWSSGGTDTQYF. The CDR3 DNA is TGCGCCAGCAGCACCTGGAGTAGCGGGGGCACAGATACGCAGTATTTT. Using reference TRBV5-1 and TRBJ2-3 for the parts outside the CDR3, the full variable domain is KAGVTQTPRYLIKTRGQQVTLSCSPISGHRSVSWYQQTPGQGLQFLFEYFSETQRNKGNFPGRFSGRQFSNSRSEMNVSTLELGDSALYLCASSTWSSGGTDTQYFGPGTRLTVL.

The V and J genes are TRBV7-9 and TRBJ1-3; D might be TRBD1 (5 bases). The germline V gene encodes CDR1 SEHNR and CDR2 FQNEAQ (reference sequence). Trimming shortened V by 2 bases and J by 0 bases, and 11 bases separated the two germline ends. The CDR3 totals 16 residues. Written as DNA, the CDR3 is TGTGCCAGCAGCTTACAGGGTGCGAGCTCTGGAAACACCATATATTTT. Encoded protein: CASSLQGASSGNTIYF.

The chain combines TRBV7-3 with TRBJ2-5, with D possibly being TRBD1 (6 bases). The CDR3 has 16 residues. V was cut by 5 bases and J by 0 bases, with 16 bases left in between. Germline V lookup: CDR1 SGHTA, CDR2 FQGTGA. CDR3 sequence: CASSQGGRGNQETQYF. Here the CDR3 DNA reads TGTGCCAGCAGCCAAGGGGGTCGGGGTAACCAAGAGACCCAGTACTTC.

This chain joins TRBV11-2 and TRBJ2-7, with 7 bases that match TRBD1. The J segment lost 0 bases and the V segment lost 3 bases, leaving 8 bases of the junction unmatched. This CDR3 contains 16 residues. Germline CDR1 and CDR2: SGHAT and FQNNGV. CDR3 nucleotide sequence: TGTGCCAGCAGCTTCGTCGCAGGGACAGCCTCCTACGAGCAGTACTTC. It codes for CASSFVAGTASYEQYF.

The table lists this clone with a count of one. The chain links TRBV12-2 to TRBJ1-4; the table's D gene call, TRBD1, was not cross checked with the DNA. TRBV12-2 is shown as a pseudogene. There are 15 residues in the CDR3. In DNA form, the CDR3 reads TGTGCAAGTCGCCTCCGTGGGACAGGGTTTGAAAAACTGTTTTTT. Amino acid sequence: CASRLRGTGFEKLFF.

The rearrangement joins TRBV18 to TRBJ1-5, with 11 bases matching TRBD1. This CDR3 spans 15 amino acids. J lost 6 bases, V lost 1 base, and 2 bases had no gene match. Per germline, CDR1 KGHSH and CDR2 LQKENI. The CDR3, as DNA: TGTGCCAGCTCACCACAGGGACAGGGGGGTCAGCCCCAGCATTTT. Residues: CASSPQGQGGQPQHF.

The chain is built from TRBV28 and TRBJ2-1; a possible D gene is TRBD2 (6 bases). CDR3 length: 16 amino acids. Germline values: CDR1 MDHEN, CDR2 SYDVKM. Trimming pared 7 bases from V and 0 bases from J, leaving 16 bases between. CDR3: CASIGGPTSSYNEQFF. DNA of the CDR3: TGTGCCAGCATTGGAGGGCCCACAAGCTCCTACAATGAGCAGTTCTTC.

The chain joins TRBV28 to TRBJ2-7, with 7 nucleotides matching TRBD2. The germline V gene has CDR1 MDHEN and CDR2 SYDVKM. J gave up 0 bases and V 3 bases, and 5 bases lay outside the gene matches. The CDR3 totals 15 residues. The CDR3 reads CASSFYGRGSYEQYF. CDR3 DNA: TGTGCCAGCAGTTTTTATGGGAGGGGCTCCTACGAGCAGTACTTC.

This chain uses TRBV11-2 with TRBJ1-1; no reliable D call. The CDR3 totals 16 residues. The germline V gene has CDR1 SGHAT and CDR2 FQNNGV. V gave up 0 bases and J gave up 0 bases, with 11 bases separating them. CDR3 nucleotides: TGTGCCAGCAGCTTAGAAGGAGGGCAGATGAACACTGAAGCTTTCTTT. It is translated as CASSLEGGQMNTEAFF.

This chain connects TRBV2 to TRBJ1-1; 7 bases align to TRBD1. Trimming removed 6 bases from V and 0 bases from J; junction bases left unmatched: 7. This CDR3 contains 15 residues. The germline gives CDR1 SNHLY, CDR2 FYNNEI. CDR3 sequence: CASRVQQGMNTEAFF. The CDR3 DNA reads TGTGCCAGCAGGGTCCAACAGGGGATGAACACTGAAGCTTTCTTT.

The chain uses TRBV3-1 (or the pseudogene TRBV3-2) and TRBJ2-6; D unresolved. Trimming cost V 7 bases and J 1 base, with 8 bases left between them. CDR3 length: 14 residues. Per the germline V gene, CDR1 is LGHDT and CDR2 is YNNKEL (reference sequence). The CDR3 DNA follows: TGTGCCAGCACCTCCGGGTCTGGGGCCAACGTCCTGACTTTC. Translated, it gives CASTSGSGANVLTF.

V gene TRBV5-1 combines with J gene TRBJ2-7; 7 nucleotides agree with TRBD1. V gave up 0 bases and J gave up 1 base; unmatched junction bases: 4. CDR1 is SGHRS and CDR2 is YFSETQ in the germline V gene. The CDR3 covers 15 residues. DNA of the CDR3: TGCGCCAGCAGCTTGGTAGGGGGACAGTCCTACGAGCAGTACTTC. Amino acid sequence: CASSLVGGQSYEQYF.

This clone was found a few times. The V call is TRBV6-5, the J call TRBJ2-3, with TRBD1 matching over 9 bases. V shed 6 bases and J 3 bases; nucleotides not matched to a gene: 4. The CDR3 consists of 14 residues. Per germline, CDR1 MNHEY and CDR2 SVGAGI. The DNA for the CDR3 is TGTGCCAGCAGAGGGACAGGGAAGACAGATACGCAGTATTTT. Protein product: CASRGTGKTDTQYF.

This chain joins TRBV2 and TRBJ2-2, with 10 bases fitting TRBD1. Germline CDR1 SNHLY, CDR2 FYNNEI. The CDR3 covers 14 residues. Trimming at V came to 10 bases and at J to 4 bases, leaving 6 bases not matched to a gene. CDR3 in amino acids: CATKRQGATGELFF. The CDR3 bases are TGTGCCACCAAGCGACAGGGGGCCACCGGGGAGCTGTTTTTT.

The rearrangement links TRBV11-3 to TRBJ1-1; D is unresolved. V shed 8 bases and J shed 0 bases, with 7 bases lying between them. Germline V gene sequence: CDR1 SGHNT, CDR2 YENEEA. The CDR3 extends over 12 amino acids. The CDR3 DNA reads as TGTGCCAGCGCCGACATGAACACTGAAGCTTTCTTT. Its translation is CASADMNTEAFF.

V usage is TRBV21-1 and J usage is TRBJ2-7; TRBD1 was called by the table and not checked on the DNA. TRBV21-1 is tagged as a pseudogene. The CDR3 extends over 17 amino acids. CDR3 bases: TGTGCCAGCAGCAAAGTGGACTCGGGACAGGGTCTATACGAGCAGTACTTC. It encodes CASSKVDSGQGLYEQYF.

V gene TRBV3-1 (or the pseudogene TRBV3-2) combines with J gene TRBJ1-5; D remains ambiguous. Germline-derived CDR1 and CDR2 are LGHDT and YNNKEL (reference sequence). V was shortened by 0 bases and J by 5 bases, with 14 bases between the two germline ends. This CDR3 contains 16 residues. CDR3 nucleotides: TGTGCCAGCAGCCAAGATTTGTCCGGGTCGGATCAGCCCCAGCATTTT. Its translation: CASSQDLSGSDQPQHF.

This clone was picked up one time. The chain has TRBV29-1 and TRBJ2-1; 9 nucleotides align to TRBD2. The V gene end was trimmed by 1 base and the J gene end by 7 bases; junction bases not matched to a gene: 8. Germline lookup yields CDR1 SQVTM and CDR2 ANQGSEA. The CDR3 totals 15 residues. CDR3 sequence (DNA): TGCAGCGTTGAAGGTAGCGGGAGAATCTGGAATGAGCAGTTCTTC. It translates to CSVEGSGRIWNEQFF.

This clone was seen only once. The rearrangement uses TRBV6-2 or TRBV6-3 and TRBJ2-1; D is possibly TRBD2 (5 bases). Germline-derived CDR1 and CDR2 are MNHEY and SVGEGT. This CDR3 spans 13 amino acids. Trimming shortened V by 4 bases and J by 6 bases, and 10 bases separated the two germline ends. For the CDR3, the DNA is TGTGCCAGCAGTTTCCGGACTGTCAATGAGCAGTTCTTC. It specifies CASSFRTVNEQFF.